These 18 T cell receptor beta chains share one sample of origin, sequenced in a study of blood T cell repertoires in COVID-19. Profiled with immunoSEQ multiplex PCR; TCRdb holds only in-frame clones, not every one. The sample includes about 80,000 clones, 80% to 90% of them seen just once. Input material: peripheral blood. These receptor sequences come from a woman older than 75 with acute or convalescent COVID-19.

The V call is TRBV7-8, the J call TRBJ2-7, with 15 positions matching TRBD2. The junction had 2 bases not matched to a gene; V was cut back by 4 bases and J by 7 bases. This CDR3 is built from 14 residues. Germline V lookup: CDR1 SGHVS, CDR2 FQNEAQ. CDR3 bases: TGTGCCAGCAGCTCCGGGACTAGCGGGGGGGAGCAGTACTTC. Translated: CASSSGTSGGEQYF.

This clone was observed a single time. The chain recombines TRBV7-2 with TRBJ1-5; TRBD1 might be the D (5 bases). CDR1 is SGHTA and CDR2 is FQGNSA in the germline V gene. The CDR3 is made up of 14 amino acids. Trimming removed 0 bases from V and 5 bases from J, with 8 bases in between. For the CDR3, the DNA is TGTGCCAGCAGCTTAGCAGGGGAAGATCAGCCCCAGCATTTT. Residues: CASSLAGEDQPQHF.

Worth noting for this clone: An end of the junction differs from the germline gene, which may be a read error. The V call is TRBV7-7, the J call TRBJ2-7; 9 bases are shared with TRBD1. Germline V lookup: CDR1 SSHAT, CDR2 FNYEAQ (reference sequence). This CDR3 has 15 residues. The CDR3 is CASSRAGQGSYEQYF. The CDR3 DNA follows: TGTGCTAGCAGCCGCGCGGGACAGGGCTCCTACGAGCAGTACTTC.

This clone has a single count. The chain combines TRBV10-3 with TRBJ2-2; 9 bases are shared with TRBD2. The CDR3 is 14 amino acids. Trimming took 4 bases from V and 5 from J; bases not matched to a gene: 2. Germline assignment: CDR1 ENHRY and CDR2 SYGVKD. The CDR3 spells CAISGGLATGELFF. CDR3 in DNA: TGTGCCATCAGTGGTGGACTAGCGACCGGGGAGCTGTTTTTT.

This chain connects TRBV3-1 (or the pseudogene TRBV3-2) to TRBJ1-1, with 10 bases fitting TRBD1. The CDR3 sequence is 16 residues long. Germline trimming cut 1 base from V and 7 bases from J; bases unmatched to any gene: 9. Germline V gene sequence: CDR1 LGHDT, CDR2 YNNKEL (reference sequence). CDR3 loop: CASSQVGTGAFFEAFF. The CDR3 nucleotides are TGTGCCAGCAGCCAAGTAGGGACAGGGGCGTTCTTTGAAGCTTTCTTT.

The V and J genes are TRBV24-1 and TRBJ1-1; TRBD1 is a possible D gene (5 bases). The germline V and J ends were trimmed by 0 bases and 1 base, with 8 bases remaining between them. CDR3 length equals 15 residues. Per the germline V gene, CDR1 is KGHDR and CDR2 is SFDVKD. In DNA, the CDR3 is TGTGCCACCAGTGATTTGCCAGGGTCGAACACTGAAGCTTTCTTT. The encoded protein is CATSDLPGSNTEAFF.

The V gene is TRBV18, the J gene TRBJ1-1; D not resolved. There are 18 residues in the CDR3. CDR1 and CDR2 (germline): KGHSH, LQKENI. Trimming took 2 bases from V and 0 from J, leaving 19 bases between them. The CDR3 coding sequence is TGTGCCAGCTCACCAGGGAGGGTAAGGCCTAATATGAACACTGAAGCTTTCTTT. Its translation is CASSPGRVRPNMNTEAFF.

The chain combines TRBV9 with TRBJ2-3, with TRBD1 matching 7 bases. V dropped 3 bases and J dropped 1; count of bases not matched to a gene: 5. Germline lookup yields CDR1 SGDLS and CDR2 YYNGEE. The CDR3 sequence is 15 residues long. In DNA, the CDR3 is TGTGCCAGCAGCGCTGGTACAGGGGGCACAGATACGCAGTATTTT. It yields the protein CASSAGTGGTDTQYF.

The chain is built from TRBV3-1 (or the pseudogene TRBV3-2) and TRBJ1-2, with TRBD1 matching over 9 bases. This CDR3 is built from 12 residues. The germline V gene encodes CDR1 LGHDT and CDR2 YNNKEL (reference sequence). Trimming took 4 bases from V and 7 from J; bases not matched to a gene: 1. The CDR3 nucleotides are TGTGCCAGCAGCCTGGGACAGGGTGGCTACACCTTC. Translation gives CASSLGQGGYTF.

The V call is TRBV19, the J call TRBJ2-5; D call uncertain. Germline V gene lookup returns CDR1 LNHDA and CDR2 SQIVND (reference sequence). Trimming pared 6 bases from V and 1 base from J, leaving 12 bases between. The CDR3 totals 14 residues. The CDR3 spells CASSPRRSQETQYF. As DNA, the CDR3 is TGTGCCAGTAGCCCTCGACGGAGCCAAGAGACCCAGTACTTC.

The chain is built from TRBV5-1 and TRBJ2-5, with 8 bases identical to TRBD2. The CDR3 has 15 residues. CDR1 and CDR2 (germline): SGHRS, YFSETQ. Losses at the gene ends were 2 bases for V and 2 bases for J; bases not matched to a gene: 5. The CDR3 loop reads CASSFGTRAQETQYF. CDR3 nucleotide sequence: TGCGCCAGCAGCTTCGGGACTAGGGCGCAAGAGACCCAGTACTTC. Supplemented by reference TRBV5-1 and TRBJ2-5, the full variable domain reads KAGVTQTPRYLIKTRGQQVTLSCSPISGHRSVSWYQQTPGQGLQFLFEYFSETQRNKGNFPGRFSGRQFSNSRSEMNVSTLELGDSALYLCASSFGTRAQETQYFGPGTRLLVL.

This clone was seen a handful of times. The rearrangement uses TRBV5-6 and TRBJ2-3; 9 nucleotides match TRBD2. Germline V gene data show CDR1 as SGHDT and CDR2 as YYEEEE. CDR3 length: 14 residues. J was trimmed by 6 bases and V by 4 bases; bases with no gene match: 6. In DNA, the CDR3 is TGTGCCAGCAGCCTGGGACTAGCATACGATACGCAGTATTTT. This codes for CASSLGLAYDTQYF.

The chain uses TRBV18 and TRBJ1-2; 12 bases match TRBD1. CDR3 length: 15 residues. Germline V lookup: CDR1 KGHSH, CDR2 LQKENI. V lost 0 bases, J lost 5 bases, and 1 base stayed unmatched. CDR3 sequence reads: CASSPPGQGAYGYTF. In DNA, the CDR3 is TGTGCCAGCTCACCACCGGGACAGGGGGCTTATGGCTACACCTTC.

The chain uses TRBV29-1 and TRBJ1-1; TRBD1 might be the D (5 bases). Germline CDR1 is SQVTM and CDR2 is ANQGSEA. V lost 5 bases and J lost 4, with 20 bases in between. The CDR3 runs to 15 residues. The CDR3 DNA is TGCAGCGTTCCCTCCGGGGGAGGCCAGGTCACTGAAGCTTTCTTT. Residues: CSVPSGGGQVTEAFF.

The chain couples TRBV5-1 to TRBJ1-1; 7 positions agree with TRBD1. From germline, CDR1 is SGHRS and CDR2 YFSETQ. CDR3 length equals 14 residues. The ends lost 2 bases at V and 5 bases at J; junction bases unmatched: 6. In DNA, the CDR3 is TGCGCCAGCAGCTTAGGGGGCTTGGGGACTGAAGCTTTCTTT. Translation gives CASSLGGLGTEAFF.

This chain uses TRBV27 with TRBJ1-1; 10 bases agree with TRBD1. J lost 7 bases, V lost 4 bases, and 9 bases had no gene match. In germline, CDR1 is MNHEY, CDR2 SMNVEV (reference sequence). CDR3 length equals 15 residues. The DNA of the CDR3 is TGTGCCAGCAGTTCTCCGGGACAGGGGATTTTTGAAGCTTTCTTT. Translation: CASSSPGQGIFEAFF.

V is TRBV19 and J is TRBJ1-5, with 7 bases lining up with TRBD1. The trim removed 10 bases at V and 2 bases at J, leaving 8 bases unmatched. Germline loops: CDR1 LNHDA, CDR2 SQIVND (reference sequence). The CDR3 totals 14 residues. The CDR3 nucleotides are TGTGCCACCAGGGGGGTGTTAGGCAATCAGCCCCAGCATTTT. Amino acid sequence: CATRGVLGNQPQHF.

The gene calls are TRBV2 and TRBJ1-5; D is perhaps TRBD1 (6 bases). V was cut by 6 bases and J by 6 bases, with 12 bases left in between. The CDR3 contains 13 residues. Germline V gene lookup returns CDR1 SNHLY and CDR2 FYNNEI. The CDR3 DNA reads TGTGCCAGCAGAGGGGGGGCGGCTCAGCCCCAGCATTTT. Translating gives CASRGGAAQPQHF.